These 8 T cell receptor beta chains were all obtained from the same sample, sequenced in a study of blood T cell repertoires in COVID-19. Assay used: immunoSEQ multiplex PCR; TCRdb lists only in-frame clones, some missing. The table has around 310,000 clones, roughly 91% seen once; the top ten hold about 8.4%. Sequencing was performed on PBMCs or T cells enriched from blood (not recorded which). These TCRs come from a woman aged 25 to 39 who had recovered from COVID-19.

The V call is TRBV5-1, the J call TRBJ2-5; 10 nucleotides align to TRBD1. V shed 4 bases, J shed 1 base, and the junction held 7 bases outside the gene matches. The V gene's germline CDR1 is SGHRS and CDR2 YFSETQ. CDR3 length: 16 residues. CDR3 protein: CASSLGQGVTQETQYF. DNA of the CDR3: TGCGCCAGCAGCCTTGGACAGGGGGTGACCCAAGAGACCCAGTACTTC.

The sample holds one count of this clone. This chain joins TRBV29-1 and TRBJ2-7; TRBD2 agrees at 8 bases. Trimming took 0 bases from V and 6 from J; bases not matched to a gene: 7. This CDR3 has 14 residues. The germline V gene encodes CDR1 SQVTM and CDR2 ANQGSEA. CDR3 sequence reads: CSVEDPSGRIEQYF. The CDR3, as DNA: TGCAGCGTTGAAGATCCCAGCGGGAGAATCGAGCAGTACTTC.

The gene calls are TRBV11-3 and TRBJ1-1, with D possibly matching TRBD1 (6 bases). The CDR3 extends over 15 amino acids. Germline V CDR1 and CDR2: SGHNT, YENEEA. Trimming removed 3 bases at V and 4 bases at J, with 15 bases between. The CDR3 DNA reads TGTGCCAGCAGCTTGGGTCCTCAGGGGAGCACTGAAGCTTTCTTT. It yields the protein CASSLGPQGSTEAFF.

This chain joins TRBV7-9 and TRBJ2-4; no reliable D call. The V and J ends lost 5 bases and 7 bases respectively, with 9 bases between them. This CDR3 is 12 amino acids long. The V gene's germline CDR1 is SEHNR and CDR2 FQNEAQ (reference sequence). CDR3 DNA sequence: TGTGCCAGCAGCGTCGGAGAGAACATTCAGTACTTC. Encoded protein: CASSVGENIQYF.

The J gene is TRBJ1-6, the V gene TRBV5-1; 7 positions match TRBD1. Germline CDR1 SGHRS, CDR2 YFSETQ. This CDR3 spans 14 amino acids. The junction had 2 bases not matched to a gene; V was cut back by 4 bases and J by 4 bases. The CDR3 protein is CASSAQGYNSPLHF. In nucleotides, the CDR3 is TGCGCCAGCAGCGCACAGGGGTATAATTCACCCCTCCACTTT.

The chain carries TRBV9 and TRBJ1-6, with D perhaps TRBD1 (6 bases). CDR3 size: 15 residues. Per the germline V gene, CDR1 is SGDLS and CDR2 is YYNGEE. V was pared by 0 bases and J by 5 bases, with 9 bases between. The CDR3 reads CASSVGTANNSPLHF. DNA for the CDR3: TGTGCCAGCAGCGTAGGGACAGCCAATAATTCACCCCTCCACTTT. The full variable domain, with the rest looked up from reference TRBV9 and TRBJ1-6, is DSGVTQTPKHLITATGQRVTLRCSPRSGDLSVYWYQQSLDQGLQFLIQYYNGEERAKGNILERFSAQQFPDLHSELNLSSLELGDSALYFCASSVGTANNSPLHFGNGTRLTVT.

The V gene is TRBV19, the J gene TRBJ2-3; TRBD2 matches at 15 bases. Germline V lookup: CDR1 LNHDA, CDR2 SQIVND (reference sequence). Trimming took 5 bases from V and 5 from J; bases not matched to a gene: 11. CDR3 length: 18 residues. Written as DNA, the CDR3 is TGTGCCAGTAGTCCCGAACGGACTAGCGGGAGGGAGAGAGATACGCAGTATTTT. This gives the protein CASSPERTSGRERDTQYF. The full variable domain, rest sourced from reference TRBV19 and TRBJ2-3, is DGGITQSPKYLFRKEGQNVTLSCEQNLNHDAMYWYRQDPGQGLRLIYYSQIVNDFQKGDIAEGYSVSREKKESFPLTVTSAQKNPTAFYLCASSPERTSGRERDTQYFGPGTRLTVL.

V gene TRBV11-3 combines with J gene TRBJ2-3, with 9 bases fitting TRBD2. Per germline, CDR1 SGHNT and CDR2 YENEEA. The CDR3 has 14 amino acids. V dropped 8 bases and J dropped 2; count of bases not matched to a gene: 5. CDR3 residues: CASGLAGITDTQYF. The CDR3, as DNA: TGTGCCAGCGGCCTAGCGGGAATCACAGATACGCAGTATTTT.